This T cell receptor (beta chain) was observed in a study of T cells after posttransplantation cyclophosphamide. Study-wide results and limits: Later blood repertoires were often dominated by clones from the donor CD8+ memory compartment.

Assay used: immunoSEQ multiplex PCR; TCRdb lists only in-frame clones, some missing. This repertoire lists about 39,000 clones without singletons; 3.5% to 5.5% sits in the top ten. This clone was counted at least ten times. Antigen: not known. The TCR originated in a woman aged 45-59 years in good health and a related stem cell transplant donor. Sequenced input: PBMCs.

The CDR3 nucleotides are TGTGCCAGCAGTTTAAAACGCCCAGTAGCGGGGGGCCTCTACGAGCAGTACTTC. Amino acids: CASSLKRPVAGGLYEQYF. This chain connects TRBV27 to TRBJ2-7; 10 bases match TRBD2. Trimming at V came to 2 bases and at J to 3 bases, leaving 13 bases not matched to a gene. Germline CDR1 MNHEY, CDR2 SMNVEV (reference sequence). CDR3 length: 18 residues.